The 5 T cell receptor beta chains below all came from one sample that was sequenced in a study of cytomegalovirus exposure and HLA in healthy donors. This PCR relied on a set of 60 Vbeta primers and 13 Jbeta primers. Some clones are missing from TCRdb's copy, which holds only in-frame ones; the method was immunoSEQ multiplex PCR. The sample has approximately 150,000 clones, around 82% seen once; the top ten hold about 10%. The sequenced material came from PBMCs. These receptors all come from a man aged 45 to 65 in good health and CMV-seropositive.

This sequence joins TRBV5-1 and TRBJ1-1; D remains unclear. Trimming left V 3 bases short and J 1 base short, with 4 bases between. The CDR3 totals 12 residues. Germline V gives CDR1 SGHRS, CDR2 YFSETQ. This chain's CDR3 is CASSSSNTEAFF. CDR3 nucleotides: TGCGCCAGCAGCTCCTCGAACACTGAAGCTTTCTTT.

V and J are TRBV9 and TRBJ2-3; D not certain. V was pared by 0 bases and J by 4 bases, with 9 bases between. Germline assignment: CDR1 SGDLS and CDR2 YYNGEE. The CDR3 has 14 residues. The CDR3 loop reads CASSVAAGPDTQYF. The CDR3 nucleotides read TGTGCCAGCAGCGTAGCTGCAGGTCCAGATACGCAGTATTTT.

The CDR3 DNA reads TGCAGCGTCCTAGGGACTAGCGGGGAAGCCAAAAACATTCAGTACTTC. This gives the protein CSVLGTSGEAKNIQYF. The J gene is TRBJ2-4, the V gene TRBV29-1; 13 bases align to TRBD2. J was trimmed by 0 bases and V by 6 bases; bases with no gene match: 5. The germline V gene has CDR1 SQVTM and CDR2 ANQGSEA. The CDR3 length is 16 residues.

The V and J genes are TRBV4-2 and TRBJ1-2; tentatively, D is TRBD1 (6 bases). The V gene lost 3 bases and the J gene lost 8 bases, with 16 bases spanning the gap. CDR3 size: 14 residues. Per germline, CDR1 LGHNA and CDR2 YNFKEQ. The CDR3 DNA is TGTGCCAGCAGCCACCCGGTCCGGGGACAAGGCTACACCTTC. This codes for CASSHPVRGQGYTF.

V is TRBV30 and J is TRBJ1-2, with a weak D call TRBD1 (6 bases). This CDR3 is 13 amino acids long. Trimming left V 5 bases short and J 0 bases short, with 10 bases between. In germline, CDR1 is GTSNPN, CDR2 SVGIG (reference sequence). DNA for the CDR3: TGTGCCTGGTCGAAGGGGGCTAACTATGGCTACACCTTC. This codes for CAWSKGANYGYTF.